This T cell receptor beta chain was sequenced for a study of response to subunit inactivated influenza vaccine. General study points: The study's authors posited that every seasonal influenza vaccination enlists few new T cells.

TCRdb re-analysed the RT-PCR reads in MiXCR, keeping a single row per CDR3 protein. The sample shows about 650,000 distinct CDR3 sequences, approximately 15% of them seen only once. Worth noting for this clonotype: Its target is not known.

Deletions cut 0 bases from V and 0 bases from J, with 8 bases between. Germline assignment: CDR1 LGHNA and CDR2 YSLEER. The CDR3 extends over 16 amino acids. The J gene is TRBJ2-2, the V gene TRBV4-3; D might be TRBD2 (5 bases). The clonotype originates from a man aged 50-60 years who received an inactivated influenza vaccine. This specimen consisted of PBMCs from blood, obtained around two weeks before vaccination. The CDR3, as DNA: TGCGCCAGCAGCCAAGAGCCGGGATCGAACACCGGGGAGCTGTTTTTT. Amino acid sequence: CASSQEPGSNTGELFF.